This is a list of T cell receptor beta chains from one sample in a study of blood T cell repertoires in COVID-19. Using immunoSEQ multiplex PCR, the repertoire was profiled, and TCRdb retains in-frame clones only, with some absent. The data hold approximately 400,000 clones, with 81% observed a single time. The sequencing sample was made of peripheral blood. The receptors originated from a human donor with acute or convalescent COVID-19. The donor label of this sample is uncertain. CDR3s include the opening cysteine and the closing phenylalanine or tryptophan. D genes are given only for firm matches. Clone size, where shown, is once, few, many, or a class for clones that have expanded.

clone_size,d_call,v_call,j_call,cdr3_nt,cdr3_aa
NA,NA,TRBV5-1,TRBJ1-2,TGCGCCAGCAGCGGAGACAGGATATGGCTATCGGGCTACACCTTC,CASSGDRIWLSGYTF
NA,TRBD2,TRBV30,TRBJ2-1,TGTGCCTGGAGTGGGGTGACTAGCGGGAGATGGAATGAGCAGTTCTTC,CAWSGVTSGRWNEQFF
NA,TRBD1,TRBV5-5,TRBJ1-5,TGTGCCAGCAGCCGCGGGACAGGGCTGCAGCCCCAGCATTTT,CASSRGTGLQPQHF
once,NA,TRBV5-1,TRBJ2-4,TGCGCCAGCAGCTTGGGACAGGGGAGGGACATTCAGTACTTC,CASSLGQGRDIQYF
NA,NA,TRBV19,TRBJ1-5,TGTGCCAGTAATCAGGGAATCAATCAGCCCCAGCATTTT,CASNQGINQPQHF
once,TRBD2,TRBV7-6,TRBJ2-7,TGTGCCAGCAGCTTTGTGCCGGGAGGGCCTGACGAGCAGTACTTC,CASSFVPGGPDEQYF
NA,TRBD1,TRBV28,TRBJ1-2,TGTGCCAGCAGGGCGGGACAGGGCTGGGGCTACACCTTC,CASRAGQGWGYTF
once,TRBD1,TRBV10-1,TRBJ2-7,TGCGCCAGCAGTGGACCCGGGACAGCGAACGAGCAGTACTTC,CASSGPGTANEQYF
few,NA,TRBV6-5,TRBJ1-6,TGTGCCAGCAGCCTTGGGGCAGGTTGGTCACCCCTCCACTTT,CASSLGAGWSPLHF
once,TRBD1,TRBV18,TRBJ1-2,TGTGCCAGCTCACCCCCCGGGGGACAGTACTATGGCTACACCTTC,CASSPPGGQYYGYTF